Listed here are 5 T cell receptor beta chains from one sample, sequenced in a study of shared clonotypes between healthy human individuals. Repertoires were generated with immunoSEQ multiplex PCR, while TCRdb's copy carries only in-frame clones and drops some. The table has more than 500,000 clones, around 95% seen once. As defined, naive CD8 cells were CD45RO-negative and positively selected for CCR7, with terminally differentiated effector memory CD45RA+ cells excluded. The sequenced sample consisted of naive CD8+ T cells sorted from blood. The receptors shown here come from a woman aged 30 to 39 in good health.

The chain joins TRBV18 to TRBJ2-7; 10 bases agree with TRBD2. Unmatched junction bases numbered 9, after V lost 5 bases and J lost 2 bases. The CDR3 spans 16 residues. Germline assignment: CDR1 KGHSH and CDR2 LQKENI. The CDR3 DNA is TGTGCCAGCTCAAGACCGGGACTAGCGATACCCTACGAGCAGTACTTC. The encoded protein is CASSRPGLAIPYEQYF.

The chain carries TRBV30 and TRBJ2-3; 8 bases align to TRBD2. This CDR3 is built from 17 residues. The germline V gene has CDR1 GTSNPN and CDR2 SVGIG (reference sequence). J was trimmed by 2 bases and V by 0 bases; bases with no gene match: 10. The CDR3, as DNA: TGTGCCTGGAGTGTACAAAGTACTAGCGGATACACAGATACGCAGTATTTT. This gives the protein CAWSVQSTSGYTDTQYF.

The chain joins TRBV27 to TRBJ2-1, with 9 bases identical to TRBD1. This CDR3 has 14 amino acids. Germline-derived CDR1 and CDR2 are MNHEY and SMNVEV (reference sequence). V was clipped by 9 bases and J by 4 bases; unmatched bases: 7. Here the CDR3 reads CASKRQGGYNEQFF. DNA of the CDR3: TGTGCCAGTAAGAGACAGGGGGGGTACAATGAGCAGTTCTTC.

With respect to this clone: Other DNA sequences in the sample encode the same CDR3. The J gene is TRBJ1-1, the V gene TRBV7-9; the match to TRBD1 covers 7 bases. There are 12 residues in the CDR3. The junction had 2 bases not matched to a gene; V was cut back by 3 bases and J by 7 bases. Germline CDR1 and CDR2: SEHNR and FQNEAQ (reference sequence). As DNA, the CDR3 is TGTGCCAGCAGCTTGGCAGGGGGTGAAGCTTTCTTT. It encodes CASSLAGGEAFF.

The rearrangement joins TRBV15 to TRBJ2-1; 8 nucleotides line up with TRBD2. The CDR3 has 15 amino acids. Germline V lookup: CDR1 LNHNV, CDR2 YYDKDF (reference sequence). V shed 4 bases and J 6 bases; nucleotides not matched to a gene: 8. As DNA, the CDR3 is TGTGCCACCAGCATGATAGGGACTAGTACCAATGAGCAGTTCTTC. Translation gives CATSMIGTSTNEQFF.